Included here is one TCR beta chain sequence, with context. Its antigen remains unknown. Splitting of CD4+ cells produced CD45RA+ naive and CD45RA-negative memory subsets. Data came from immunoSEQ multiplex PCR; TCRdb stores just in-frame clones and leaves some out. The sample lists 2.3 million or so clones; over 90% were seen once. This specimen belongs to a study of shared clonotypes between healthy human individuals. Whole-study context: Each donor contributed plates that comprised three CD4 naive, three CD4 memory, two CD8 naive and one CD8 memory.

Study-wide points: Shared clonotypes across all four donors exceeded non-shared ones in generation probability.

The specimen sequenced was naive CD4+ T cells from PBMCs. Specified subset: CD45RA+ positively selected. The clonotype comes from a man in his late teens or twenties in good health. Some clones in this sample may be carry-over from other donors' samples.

In DNA, the CDR3 is TGTGCCAGTAGTCCCCCCCCTTGGGCGGGCACCGGGGAGCTGTTTTTT. Protein product: CASSPPPWAGTGELFF. This chain links TRBV19 with TRBJ2-2; a possible D gene is TRBD2 (5 bases). Trimming cost V 5 bases and J 4 bases, with 17 bases left between them. This CDR3 contains 16 residues. Germline-derived CDR1 and CDR2 are LNHDA and SQIVND (reference sequence).